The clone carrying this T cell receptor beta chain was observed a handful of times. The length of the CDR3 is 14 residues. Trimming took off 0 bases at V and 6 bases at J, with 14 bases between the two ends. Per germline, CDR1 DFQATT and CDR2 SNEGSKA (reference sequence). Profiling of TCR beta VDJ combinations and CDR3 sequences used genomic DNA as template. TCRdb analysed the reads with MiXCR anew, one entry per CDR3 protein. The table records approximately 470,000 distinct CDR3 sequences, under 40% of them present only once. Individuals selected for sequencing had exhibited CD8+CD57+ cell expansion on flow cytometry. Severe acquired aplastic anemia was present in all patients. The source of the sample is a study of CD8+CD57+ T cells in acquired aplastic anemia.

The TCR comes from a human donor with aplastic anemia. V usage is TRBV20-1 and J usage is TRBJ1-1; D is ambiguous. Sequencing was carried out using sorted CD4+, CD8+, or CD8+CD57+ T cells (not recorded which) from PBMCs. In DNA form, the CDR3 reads TGCAGTGCTAGAGAAACTCAGAAGTCTTCTGAAGCTTTCTTT. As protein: CSARETQKSSEAFF.